This passage covers 9 T cell receptor beta chains from one sample sequenced in a study of cytomegalovirus exposure and HLA in healthy donors. PCR amplification relied on 60 Vbeta primers (plus 13 Jbeta primers). TCRdb keeps only in-frame clones here, not all; method: immunoSEQ multiplex PCR. The sample holds approximately 130,000 clones; around 80% are singletons and the top ten take approximately 2.8%. The sample consisted of PBMCs. The source is a boy aged 2 to 10 in good health and CMV-seronegative.

The chain couples TRBV11-2 to TRBJ2-5; D gene uncertain. Germline values: CDR1 SGHAT, CDR2 FQNNGV. The CDR3 sequence is 14 residues long. The V end was cut by 2 bases, the J end by 1 base, with 8 bases between. The CDR3 bases are TGTGCCAGCAGCTTATCTTTCGGCCAAGAGACCCAGTACTTC. This translates into CASSLSFGQETQYF.

This sequence joins TRBV2 and TRBJ1-1; D call uncertain. Trimming cost V 11 bases and J 0 bases, with 13 bases left between them. This CDR3 has 13 amino acids. Germline V gene lookup returns CDR1 SNHLY and CDR2 FYNNEI. CDR3 in amino acids: CAPSEELNTEAFF. CDR3 DNA sequence: TGTGCCCCCTCAGAGGAATTGAACACTGAAGCTTTCTTT.

With regard to this clone: Additional DNA sequences in this sample encode the identical CDR3. The V and J genes are TRBV5-5 and TRBJ1-1; maybe TRBD1 (5 bases). Germline assignment: CDR1 SGHKS and CDR2 YYEKEE (reference sequence). The CDR3 covers 15 residues. V was pared by 0 bases and J by 1 base, with 10 bases between. In DNA form, the CDR3 reads TGTGCCAGCAGCTTGGAGGGGCAGGGGAACACTGAAGCTTTCTTT. Translated, it gives CASSLEGQGNTEAFF.

This sequence joins TRBV27 and TRBJ2-3, with TRBD2 identical over 10 bases. Germline loops: CDR1 MNHEY, CDR2 SMNVEV (reference sequence). The CDR3 is made up of 16 amino acids. The junction had 6 bases not matched to a gene; V was cut back by 4 bases and J by 2 bases. The CDR3 region is CASSSLLAGNTDTQYF. CDR3 sequence (DNA): TGTGCCAGCAGTTCCCTACTAGCGGGAAACACAGATACGCAGTATTTT.

Comment on this clone: One end of the junction fails to match germline, which may point to a read error. This sequence joins TRBV7-7 and TRBJ1-1; no definite D call. The CDR3 spans 13 residues. Germline V CDR1 and CDR2: SSHAT, FNYEAQ (reference sequence). CDR3 nucleotide sequence: TGTGCTAGCAGCTTAGCGGAGGGCACTGAAGCTTTCTTT. It is translated as CASSLAEGTEAFF.

The chain recombines TRBV11-1 with TRBJ2-2; perhaps TRBD1 as D (5 bases). Germline V gives CDR1 SGHAT, CDR2 FQDESV (reference sequence). This CDR3 contains 15 residues. V lost 5 bases, J lost 7 bases, and 17 bases lay in between. The DNA for the CDR3 is TGTGCCAGCAGCCAGGCCCCTCTAGGGGTCGGGGAGCTGTTTTTT. It translates to CASSQAPLGVGELFF.

The CDR3, as DNA: TGCGCCAGCAGCCAAGATTCCGGTCGGGGACTAAGAGATACGCAGTATTTT. Its protein is CASSQDSGRGLRDTQYF. The chain employs TRBV4-3 and TRBJ2-3; 7 nucleotides agree with TRBD2. The CDR3 consists of 17 residues. The ends lost 0 bases at V and 5 bases at J; junction bases unmatched: 11. Looked up from germline, CDR1 is LGHNA and CDR2 is YSLEER.

About this clone: The germline gene is not matched at one end of the junction; a read error may be the cause. The chain combines TRBV7-9 with TRBJ1-1; the D gene is possibly TRBD1 (5 bases). This CDR3 region has 14 residues. Germline V gene sequence: CDR1 SEHNR, CDR2 FQNEAQ (reference sequence). In nucleotides, the CDR3 is TGTTCCAGCAGCTTAATTCAGGGATCCCCTGAAGCTTTCTTT. It translates to CSSSLIQGSPEAFF. The full variable domain, its missing parts supplied by reference TRBV7-9 and TRBJ1-1, is DTGVSQNPRHKITKRGQNVTFRCDPISEHNRLYWYRQTLGQGPEFLTYFQNEAQLEKSRLLSDRFSAERPKGSFSTLEIQRTEQGDSAMYLCSSSLIQGSPEAFFGQGTRLTVV.

This sequence joins TRBV7-9 and TRBJ2-5; 9 nucleotides line up with TRBD2. Trimming took 5 bases from V and 4 from J; bases not matched to a gene: 5. This CDR3 contains 14 residues. Germline V gene sequence: CDR1 SEHNR, CDR2 FQNEAQ (reference sequence). As DNA, the CDR3 is TGTGCCAGCAGCCCCGTACTAGCGGGAGAGACCCAGTACTTC. Translated: CASSPVLAGETQYF.